The 8 T cell receptor beta chains given below trace back to one sample, sequenced in a study of blood T cell repertoires in COVID-19. Only in-frame clones appear in the TCRdb table, and some are missing; sequencing was by immunoSEQ multiplex PCR. The sample lists about 270,000 clones, about nine tenths occurring once. Sequencing was performed on peripheral blood. Receptor source: a man aged 40-49 years with active or convalescent COVID-19.

The chain employs TRBV7-2 and TRBJ2-5; D is perhaps TRBD1 (5 bases). The germline V gene has CDR1 SGHTA and CDR2 FQGNSA. CDR3 length equals 13 residues. Between the trimmed V and J ends, which lost 5 bases and 4 bases, there was a span of 11 bases. CDR3 loop: CASSLPTAETQYF. The CDR3 DNA follows: TGTGCCAGCAGCCTACCGACAGCAGAGACCCAGTACTTC.

The J gene is TRBJ1-2, the V gene TRBV11-2; perhaps TRBD1 as D (5 bases). The V end lost 7 bases, the J end lost 8 bases, and 20 bases lay between the germline ends. The CDR3 totals 14 residues. Germline V gene data show CDR1 as SGHAT and CDR2 as FQNNGV. The CDR3 here is CASTAAGIPGGYTF. The DNA of the CDR3 is TGTGCCAGCACGGCGGCAGGGATCCCCGGGGGCTACACCTTC.

In this sample, this clone turned up once. V gene TRBV3-1 (or the pseudogene TRBV3-2) combines with J gene TRBJ2-6; 8 positions agree with TRBD1. CDR1 LGHDT and CDR2 YNNKEL come from the germline V gene (reference sequence). CDR3 length: 20 amino acids. After removal of 4 bases from V and 0 bases from J, the junction contained 14 bases not matched to a gene. For the CDR3, the DNA is TGTGCCAGCAGCCCCCTGGTCAGAGGACAGGGTCCCTCTGGGGCCAACGTCCTGACTTTC. Its protein product is CASSPLVRGQGPSGANVLTF.

This clone has just a few counts. The rearrangement joins TRBV7-3 to TRBJ1-2; TRBD1 agrees at 7 bases. V trimming: 5 bases; J trimming: 5 bases; junction bases outside the gene matches: 8. Germline-derived CDR1 and CDR2 are SGHTA and FQGTGA. The CDR3 spans 14 residues. The CDR3 protein is CASSPTGTEYGYTF. CDR3 DNA sequence: TGTGCCAGCAGCCCCACCGGGACAGAGTATGGCTACACCTTC.

The chain couples TRBV6-6 to TRBJ2-3; tentative D call: TRBD2 (7 bases). Germline loops: CDR1 MNHNY, CDR2 SVGAGI (reference sequence). The CDR3 sequence is 14 residues long. The V end lost 7 bases, the J end lost 4 bases, and 15 bases lay between the germline ends. In DNA, the CDR3 is TGTGCCAGCACCAAAAGGGGGGGTCCAGATACGCAGTATTTT. Translating gives CASTKRGGPDTQYF.

This sequence joins TRBV4-1 and TRBJ2-7, with TRBD2 identical over 7 bases. V dropped 3 bases and J dropped 6; count of bases not matched to a gene: 8. Per germline, CDR1 MGHRA and CDR2 YSYEKL. This CDR3 has 14 residues. DNA for the CDR3: TGCGCCAGCAGCCACCCTGGGGGGGATCGCGAGCAGTACTTC. Its protein is CASSHPGGDREQYF.

The gene calls are TRBV5-4 and TRBJ2-7; 9 bases agree with TRBD2. CDR1 and CDR2 from the germline V gene are SGHNT and YYREEE (reference sequence). The CDR3 contains 16 residues. After removal of 0 bases from V and 2 bases from J, the junction contained 6 bases not matched to a gene. CDR3 DNA sequence: TGTGCCAGCAGCTTGGGTAGCGGGAGCGACACCTACGAGCAGTACTTC. Amino acid sequence: CASSLGSGSDTYEQYF.

The gene calls are TRBV5-4 and TRBJ2-2, with a weak D call TRBD2 (5 bases). The ends were cut back, 0 bases at V and 7 bases at J, with 13 bases in the middle. Germline-derived CDR1 and CDR2 are SGHNT and YYREEE (reference sequence). This CDR3 contains 15 residues. Written as DNA, the CDR3 is TGTGCCAGCAGCTTGGCGGTGCGGGTAAACGGGGAGCTGTTTTTT. The encoded protein is CASSLAVRVNGELFF. Full variable domain (rest looked up from reference TRBV5-4 and TRBJ2-2): ETGVTQSPTHLIKTRGQQVTLRCSSQSGHNTVSWYQQALGQGPQFIFQYYREEENGRGNFPPRFSGLQFPNYSSELNVNALELDDSALYLCASSLAVRVNGELFFGEGSRLTVL.